This T cell receptor beta chain stems from a study of blood T cell repertoires in COVID-19. Details on this clone: A junction end diverges from the germline sequence, so it may reflect a read error.

Here immunoSEQ multiplex PCR was the method, and the copy in TCRdb shows in-frame clones only, minus some. The sample includes roughly 250,000 clones, more than 65% of them seen just once. Per germline, CDR1 MNHEY and CDR2 SVGAGI. This CDR3 has 12 amino acids. Sequences were obtained from peripheral blood. The source of this sequence is a woman aged 35 to 49 with active or convalescent COVID-19. The V gene is TRBV6-5, the J gene TRBJ1-6; D gene unclear. The CDR3 here is CASSPHNSPLHF. The CDR3 nucleotides read TGTGCCAGCAGTCCACATAACTCACCCCTCCACTTT.